The 28 T cell receptor beta chains listed next were all sequenced from one sample in a study of shared clonotypes between healthy human individuals. This table comes from immunoSEQ multiplex PCR, and its TCRdb copy is limited to in-frame clones, with some not included. The sample records about 2,200,000 clones, roughly 91% being singletons. The naive CD8 population came from CD45RO-negative cells selected for CCR7, without terminally differentiated effector memory CD45RA+ cells. Sequenced: naive CD8+ T cells from PBMCs. Source of these receptors: a man aged 18-30 years in good health. Some clones in this sample may be carry-over from other donors' samples.

V is TRBV30 and J is TRBJ2-2; D possibly corresponds to TRBD2 (5 bases). The CDR3 is 16 amino acids. V shed 4 bases and J shed 0 bases, with 15 bases lying between them. CDR1 is GTSNPN and CDR2 is SVGIG in the germline V gene (reference sequence). CDR3: CAWTPSLIANTGELFF. The CDR3 DNA sequence: TGTGCCTGGACTCCTAGCCTGATCGCGAACACCGGGGAGCTGTTTTTT.

This chain connects TRBV4-3 to TRBJ2-7; 7 positions match TRBD2. The V and J ends lost 1 base and 2 bases, in that order; junction bases with no gene match: 8. This CDR3 contains 16 residues. Germline V gene lookup returns CDR1 LGHNA and CDR2 YSLEER. The CDR3 reads CASSQGMAGAPYEQYF. The DNA for the CDR3 is TGCGCCAGCAGCCAAGGGATGGCGGGAGCTCCCTACGAGCAGTACTTC.

This clone turned up a few times. The genes are TRBV7-9 and TRBJ1-1, with 7 positions matching TRBD1. The CDR3 runs 15 residues. Germline V gives CDR1 SEHNR, CDR2 FQNEAQ (reference sequence). V lost 0 bases to trimming and J lost 1 base; unmatched junction nucleotides: 2. This CDR3 reads CASSLAQGGNTEAFF. CDR3 coding DNA: TGTGCCAGCAGCTTAGCGCAGGGGGGGAACACTGAAGCTTTCTTT.

V is TRBV7-9 and J is TRBJ2-3; D uncertain. The CDR3 loop spans 15 amino acids. The germline V and J ends were trimmed by 1 base and 1 base, with 9 bases remaining between them. Germline V gene data show CDR1 as SEHNR and CDR2 as FQNEAQ (reference sequence). Here the CDR3 reads CASSLVVAGTDTQYF. In DNA form, the CDR3 reads TGTGCCAGCAGCTTAGTCGTAGCTGGCACAGATACGCAGTATTTT.

The V gene is TRBV6-6, the J gene TRBJ1-1, with 8 positions matching TRBD1. V shed 5 bases, J shed 1 base, and the junction held 3 bases outside the gene matches. Germline values: CDR1 MNHNY, CDR2 SVGAGI (reference sequence). There are 14 residues in the CDR3. CDR3: CASSPGQANTEAFF. CDR3 bases: TGTGCCAGCAGTCCGGGACAGGCGAACACTGAAGCTTTCTTT.

This clone has only a few counts. J is TRBJ2-1 and V is TRBV28; 9 bases align to TRBD1. After removal of 5 bases from V and 2 bases from J, the junction contained 1 base not matched to a gene. Germline lookup yields CDR1 MDHEN and CDR2 SYDVKM. CDR3 length: 14 residues. The CDR3 DNA follows: TGTGCCAGCAGTGGGACAGGGACCTACAATGAGCAGTTCTTC. It codes for CASSGTGTYNEQFF.

The V and J genes are TRBV5-5 and TRBJ1-4; D remains unclear. Germline lookup yields CDR1 SGHKS and CDR2 YYEKEE (reference sequence). The CDR3 has 16 residues. Trimming pared 0 bases from V and 8 bases from J, leaving 17 bases between. The DNA of the CDR3 is TGTGCCAGCAGCTTGGGACGGGAAACAGCCTACGAAAAACTGTTTTTT. Protein: CASSLGRETAYEKLFF.

To note about this clone: This sample includes further DNA sequences coding for the same CDR3. The J gene is TRBJ2-3, the V gene TRBV20-1; D remains unclear. Germline CDR1 is DFQATT and CDR2 is SNEGSKA (reference sequence). Trimming removed 1 base from V and 4 bases from J, with 0 bases in between. This CDR3 contains 10 residues. The DNA for the CDR3 is TGCAGTGCTAGAGCAGATACGCAGTATTTT. Amino acids: CSARADTQYF.

This chain uses TRBV28 with TRBJ2-7, with TRBD2 matching over 8 bases. With 7 bases clipped from V and 3 bases from J, the junction kept 11 bases outside the gene matches. The CDR3 is 15 amino acids. In germline, CDR1 is MDHEN, CDR2 SYDVKM. The CDR3 loop reads CASTGGTRYYYEQYF. The CDR3 region has the DNA TGTGCCAGCACCGGCGGGACTAGATATTACTACGAGCAGTACTTC.

Comments on this clone: Other DNA sequences from this sample encode an identical CDR3 as well. The V and J genes are TRBV2 and TRBJ2-7; TRBD1 is a possible D gene (7 bases). The germline CDR1 and CDR2 sequences are SNHLY and FYNNEI. V was clipped by 3 bases and J by 2 bases, with 14 bases between them. The CDR3 consists of 15 residues. The CDR3 sequence: CASSEGAGGTYEQYF. The CDR3 nucleotides are TGTGCCAGCAGTGAGGGGGCAGGGGGGACCTACGAGCAGTACTTC.

V and J are TRBV28 and TRBJ2-2; D is undetermined. The V end lost 1 base, the J end lost 8 bases, and 11 bases lay between the germline ends. CDR1 is MDHEN, CDR2 SYDVKM, per germline. The CDR3 loop spans 14 amino acids. CDR3 in amino acids: CASSLSTIPGELFF. CDR3 coding DNA: TGTGCCAGCAGTTTATCGACCATTCCGGGGGAGCTGTTTTTT.

Of note for this clone: The same CDR3 also results from other DNA sequences found in this sample. This chain joins TRBV28 and TRBJ2-1; the D gene is possibly TRBD1 (6 bases). This CDR3 has 15 amino acids. Germline CDR1 reads MDHEN; CDR2 reads SYDVKM. V was trimmed by 3 bases and J by 0 bases, leaving 9 bases between them. The CDR3 reads CASSLRGSSYNEQFF. The CDR3 nucleotides read TGTGCCAGCAGTTTGAGGGGGAGCTCCTACAATGAGCAGTTCTTC.

The chain couples TRBV7-8 to TRBJ2-2; TRBD2 matches at 12 bases. After removal of 2 bases from V and 7 bases from J, the junction contained 11 bases not matched to a gene. The CDR3 length is 18 residues. Germline CDR1 is SGHVS and CDR2 is FQNEAQ. The CDR3 loop is CASSLPRTSGVKNGELFF. CDR3 bases: TGTGCCAGCAGCTTACCTCGGACTAGCGGGGTCAAGAACGGGGAGCTGTTTTTT.

This clone was observed once. The CDR3 DNA sequence: TGTGCCAGCAGCTTATCGATGACTAGATCCTACAATGAGCAGTTCTTC. As protein: CASSLSMTRSYNEQFF. The chain uses TRBV7-6 and TRBJ2-1; D might be TRBD2 (6 bases). Germline V gene lookup returns CDR1 SGHVS and CDR2 FNYEAQ. The V end lost 2 bases, the J end lost 1 base, and 12 bases lay between the germline ends. The CDR3 consists of 16 residues. Using reference TRBV7-6 and TRBJ2-1 for the parts outside the CDR3, the full variable domain is GAGVSQSPRYKVTKRGQDVALRCDPISGHVSLYWYRQALGQGPEFLTYFNYEAQQDKSGLPNDRFSAERPEGSISTLTIQRTEQRDSAMYRCASSLSMTRSYNEQFFGPGTRLTVL.

The rearrangement links TRBV10-3 to TRBJ1-1; D unclear. Germline V lookup: CDR1 ENHRY, CDR2 SYGVKD. V shed 5 bases and J shed 1 base, with 20 bases lying between them. CDR3 size: 17 residues. The CDR3 here is CAISNPKTHPSNTEAFF. DNA of the CDR3: TGTGCCATCAGTAACCCGAAAACCCACCCGTCGAACACTGAAGCTTTCTTT.

The chain joins TRBV5-6 to TRBJ2-5, with 7 bases fitting TRBD1. V was pared by 4 bases and J by 5 bases, with 8 bases of the junction left unmatched. This CDR3 is built from 14 residues. Per germline, CDR1 SGHDT and CDR2 YYEEEE. The CDR3 reads CASSGPWTGETQYF. The CDR3 nucleotides read TGTGCCAGCAGCGGCCCGTGGACAGGCGAGACCCAGTACTTC.

The V gene is TRBV7-3, the J gene TRBJ2-3; TRBD1 might be the D (6 bases). The CDR3 runs to 17 residues. The germline V gene encodes CDR1 SGHTA and CDR2 FQGTGA. The ends were cut back, 3 bases at V and 0 bases at J, with 16 bases in the middle. As DNA, the CDR3 is TGTGCCAGCAGCTTTAAACAGACCGGGACAAGCACAGATACGCAGTATTTT. This translates into CASSFKQTGTSTDTQYF.

The chain links TRBV10-3 to TRBJ2-5; 8 bases fit TRBD2. The J call may be incorrect, as the DNA end agrees better with TRBJ2-7. CDR1 and CDR2 (germline): ENHRY, SYGVKD. CDR3 length: 16 amino acids. The CDR3 DNA reads TGTGCCATCAGTGAGTACCCGCGGGGGGCGGCCTACGAGCAGTACTTC. Translating it yields CAISEYPRGAAYEQYF.

The chain is built from TRBV27 and TRBJ2-7, with 14 bases matching TRBD2. Germline values: CDR1 MNHEY, CDR2 SMNVEV (reference sequence). V shed 5 bases and J 5 bases; nucleotides not matched to a gene: 5. This CDR3 contains 15 residues. Here the CDR3 DNA reads TGTGCCAGCAGTCCGACTAGCGGGAGGGGCGACGAGCAGTACTTC. Its translation: CASSPTSGRGDEQYF.

This rearrangement joins TRBV9 to TRBJ2-3, with D uncertain. The CDR3 spans 14 residues. The germline CDR1 and CDR2 sequences are SGDLS and YYNGEE. Trimming took 0 bases from V and 4 from J, leaving 9 bases between them. CDR3: CASSVEPGADTQYF. In nucleotides, the CDR3 is TGTGCCAGCAGCGTAGAGCCAGGCGCAGATACGCAGTATTTT.

This rearrangement joins TRBV11-2 to TRBJ1-2; 9 bases align to TRBD1. Germline CDR1 and CDR2: SGHAT and FQNNGV. The CDR3 has 16 residues. The ends lost 5 bases at V and 3 bases at J; junction bases unmatched: 10. DNA of the CDR3: TGTGCCAGCAGCCCCCTTTCGACAGGGGGAGACTATGGCTACACCTTC. This translates into CASSPLSTGGDYGYTF.

The rearrangement links TRBV5-6 to TRBJ2-1, with 7 bases identical to TRBD1. V gave up 4 bases and J gave up 7 bases; unmatched junction bases: 5. CDR3 length: 13 amino acids. Looked up from germline, CDR1 is SGHDT and CDR2 is YYEEEE. CDR3 sequence reads: CASSPTGRNEQFF. Here the CDR3 DNA reads TGTGCCAGCAGCCCGACAGGGAGAAATGAGCAGTTCTTC.

For this clone: The sample carries other DNA sequences with the same CDR3. The chain combines TRBV6-1 with TRBJ1-4; the D is unclear. Germline CDR1 MNHNS, CDR2 SASEGT. This CDR3 is built from 10 residues. Trimming cost V 8 bases and J 8 bases, with 6 bases left between them. In nucleotides, the CDR3 is TGTGCCAGCCGTTCGGAAAAACTGTTTTTT. Its translation is CASRSEKLFF.

This clone was observed a single time. This CDR3 reads CASSLGGRDPGLPQYF. As DNA, the CDR3 is TGTGCCAGCAGCTTAGGTGGAAGGGACCCGGGCCTTCCGCAGTATTTT. The J gene is TRBJ2-3, the V gene TRBV13; D tentatively fits TRBD1 or TRBD2 (5 bases each). V dropped 0 bases and J dropped 10 bases, with 20 bases sitting between them. Per the germline V gene, CDR1 is PRHDT and CDR2 is FYEKMQ (reference sequence). The CDR3 runs 16 residues.

Comment on this clone: Other DNA sequences in the sample encode the same CDR3. The J gene is TRBJ2-7, the V gene TRBV28; maybe TRBD1 (6 bases). The V and J ends lost 5 bases and 5 bases respectively, with 10 bases between them. This CDR3 has 12 amino acids. Germline CDR1 reads MDHEN; CDR2 reads SYDVKM. The CDR3 here is CASSPQGNEQYF. The CDR3 DNA reads TGTGCCAGCAGTCCACAGGGAAACGAGCAGTACTTC. Full variable domain (missing parts from reference TRBV28 and TRBJ2-7): DVKVTQSSRYLVKRTGEKVFLECVQDMDHENMFWYRQDPGLGLRLIYFSYDVKMKEKGDIPEGYSVSREKKERFSLILESASTNQTSMYLCASSPQGNEQYFGPGTRLTVT.

The J gene is TRBJ1-5, the V gene TRBV6-6; D remains ambiguous. This CDR3 is built from 15 residues. CDR1 is MNHNY and CDR2 is SVGAGI in the germline V gene (reference sequence). Trimming took off 2 bases at V and 4 bases at J, with 12 bases between the two ends. CDR3 nucleotides: TGTGCCAGCAGTTACGTTTCGAGGGCAAATCAGCCCCAGCATTTT. It encodes CASSYVSRANQPQHF.

The V and J genes are TRBV4-2 and TRBJ2-7; D ambiguous. Trimming removed 4 bases at V and 2 bases at J, with 6 bases between. This CDR3 contains 12 residues. Per germline, CDR1 LGHNA and CDR2 YNFKEQ. CDR3 protein: CASSPPAYEQYF. CDR3 nucleotides: TGTGCCAGCAGCCCACCCGCCTACGAGCAGTACTTC.

The CDR3 DNA sequence: TGCAGCGTTGAAGTAGCGGACGCTAACTATGGCTACACCTTC. Protein sequence: CSVEVADANYGYTF. The chain employs TRBV29-1 and TRBJ1-2; the D is unclear. The CDR3 has 14 amino acids. Deletions cut 1 base from V and 0 bases from J, with 9 bases between. Germline CDR1 reads SQVTM; CDR2 reads ANQGSEA. Full variable domain (missing parts from reference TRBV29-1 and TRBJ1-2): SAVISQKPSRDICQRGTSLTIQCQVDSQVTMMFWYRQQPGQSLTLIATANQGSEATYESGFVIDKFPISRPNLTFSTLTVSNMSPEDSSIYLCSVEVADANYGYTFGSGTRLTVV.